These 27 T cell receptor beta chains came from one sample sequenced in a study of shared clonotypes between healthy human individuals. The repertoire was sequenced with immunoSEQ multiplex PCR; TCRdb's copy has only in-frame clones and lacks some. The table has about 490,000 clones, about 80% seen once. What was sequenced was PBMCs. The receptors come from a woman aged 35 to 49 in good health. Some clones in this sample may be carry-over from other donors' samples.

CDR3 nucleotides: TGTGCCAGGGTCCGGGCCGAGAACACTGAAGCTTTCTTT. This gives the protein CARVRAENTEAFF. The gene calls are TRBV5-3 and TRBJ1-1; D call uncertain. TRBV5-3 is noted as an ORF with a role that remains uncertain. Deletions cut 8 bases from V and 1 base from J, with 12 bases between. The CDR3 sequence is 13 residues long.

J is TRBJ1-3 and V is TRBV4-1; D call uncertain. The CDR3 spans 16 residues. V was trimmed by 2 bases and J by 0 bases, leaving 11 bases between them. CDR1 and CDR2 from the germline V gene are MGHRA and YSYEKL. CDR3 in amino acids: CASSQPGRSSGNTIYF. As DNA, the CDR3 is TGCGCCAGCAGCCAACCCGGACGGAGCTCTGGAAACACCATATATTTT.

This chain uses TRBV11-2 with TRBJ2-2, with 9 nucleotides matching TRBD2. J was trimmed by 4 bases and V by 5 bases; bases with no gene match: 5. The CDR3 has 15 residues. Looked up from germline, CDR1 is SGHAT and CDR2 is FQNNGV. CDR3 residues: CASSRSGRGTGELFF. In DNA, the CDR3 is TGTGCCAGCAGCCGTAGCGGGAGAGGCACCGGGGAGCTGTTTTTT.

This clone appeared many times. The chain uses TRBV5-4 and TRBJ1-1, with unresolved D. The CDR3 has 13 amino acids. CDR1 SGHNT and CDR2 YYREEE come from the germline V gene (reference sequence). The V and J ends lost 3 bases and 4 bases respectively, with 10 bases between them. CDR3 bases: TGTGCCAGCAGCTCGGAGTTAGGCACTGAAGCTTTCTTT. This gives the protein CASSSELGTEAFF.

This sequence joins TRBV19 and TRBJ2-5, with 11 bases aligning to TRBD2. The CDR3 has 16 amino acids. V lost 6 bases, J lost 4 bases, and 10 bases stayed unmatched. Looked up from germline, CDR1 is LNHDA and CDR2 is SQIVND (reference sequence). The CDR3 sequence: CASRNSGRANPETQYF. The CDR3 DNA follows: TGTGCCAGTAGGAATAGCGGGAGGGCCAACCCAGAGACCCAGTACTTC.

This rearrangement joins TRBV28 to TRBJ1-4; 9 bases match TRBD1. Trimming took 7 bases from V and 8 from J; bases not matched to a gene: 8. Germline CDR1 MDHEN, CDR2 SYDVKM. CDR3 size: 14 residues. CDR3: CASTRQGEREKLFF. The CDR3 nucleotides read TGTGCCAGCACTAGACAGGGGGAAAGAGAAAAACTGTTTTTT.

The rearrangement links TRBV9 to TRBJ2-1, with D possibly being TRBD1 (6 bases). The germline V gene encodes CDR1 SGDLS and CDR2 YYNGEE. This CDR3 has 15 residues. V shed 4 bases and J shed 3 bases, with 14 bases lying between them. The CDR3 loop reads CASSPSSQGYNEQFF. The CDR3 bases are TGTGCCAGCAGCCCCAGTTCACAGGGCTACAATGAGCAGTTCTTC.

The count of this clone is one. The chain combines TRBV5-1 with TRBJ1-4; D unresolved. CDR1 and CDR2 (germline): SGHRS, YFSETQ. CDR3 length: 12 residues. V was clipped by 4 bases and J by 13 bases, with 14 bases between them. CDR3 sequence: CASSETGEGLFF. The CDR3 DNA follows: TGCGCCAGCAGCGAAACCGGGGAGGGACTGTTTTTT.

This clone was observed a single time. The rearrangement links TRBV2 to TRBJ2-3, with D unclear. V gave up 2 bases and J gave up 4 bases, with 10 bases separating them. The CDR3 runs 14 residues. Germline lookup yields CDR1 SNHLY and CDR2 FYNNEI. The CDR3 loop is CASSERVGADTQYF. In nucleotides, the CDR3 is TGTGCCAGCAGTGAAAGGGTTGGGGCAGATACGCAGTATTTT.

The chain's CDR3 is CASSFRVSEAFF. CDR3 DNA: TGTGCCAGCAGTTTCAGGGTATCTGAAGCTTTCTTT. This sequence joins TRBV28 and TRBJ1-1; possible D gene TRBD1, 5 bases. The CDR3 is 12 amino acids. The germline V gene encodes CDR1 MDHEN and CDR2 SYDVKM. Trimming stripped 3 bases from V and 6 bases from J, with 8 bases between. The complete variable domain, with remaining parts taken from reference TRBV28 and TRBJ1-1, reads DVKVTQSSRYLVKRTGEKVFLECVQDMDHENMFWYRQDPGLGLRLIYFSYDVKMKEKGDIPEGYSVSREKKERFSLILESASTNQTSMYLCASSFRVSEAFFGQGTRLTVV.

CDR3 sequence: CASSLNSGPGGYTF. CDR3 DNA sequence: TGTGCCAGCAGCTTAAACAGTGGACCGGGGGGCTACACCTTC. The chain uses TRBV7-9 and TRBJ1-2; the D is unclear. Per the germline V gene, CDR1 is SEHNR and CDR2 is FQNEAQ (reference sequence). V dropped 2 bases and J dropped 8 bases, with 15 bases sitting between them. The CDR3 has 14 residues.

The chain carries TRBV5-1 and TRBJ2-1; no firm D call. Germline loops: CDR1 SGHRS, CDR2 YFSETQ. The length of the CDR3 is 15 residues. With 0 bases removed from V and 6 bases from J, the gap between germline ends came to 13 bases. The CDR3 spells CASSLAPPTGNEQFF. The CDR3, as DNA: TGCGCCAGCAGCTTGGCCCCTCCCACCGGCAATGAGCAGTTCTTC.

This CDR3 reads CASTRQGNFDTQYF. The CDR3 bases are TGTGCCAGCACCCGACAGGGGAATTTCGATACGCAGTATTTT. This chain joins TRBV28 and TRBJ2-3; TRBD1 matches at 8 bases. The CDR3 length is 14 residues. V shed 7 bases and J 6 bases; nucleotides not matched to a gene: 9. Germline V gene data show CDR1 as MDHEN and CDR2 as SYDVKM.

The chain recombines TRBV18 with TRBJ1-2, with TRBD1 identical over 7 bases. V lost 3 bases, J lost 1 base, and 5 bases stayed unmatched. The CDR3 consists of 15 residues. The germline V gene encodes CDR1 KGHSH and CDR2 LQKENI. The CDR3 loop reads CASSPTGQINYGYTF. The DNA for the CDR3 is TGTGCCAGCTCACCTACGGGACAGATTAACTATGGCTACACCTTC.

V usage is TRBV6-5 and J usage is TRBJ2-4; D unclear. V was pared by 4 bases and J by 8 bases, with 9 bases between. The CDR3 is 12 amino acids. Per the germline V gene, CDR1 is MNHEY and CDR2 is SVGAGI. The CDR3 bases are TGTGCCAGCAGTTTGAGTTTGGACATTCAGTACTTC. Its translation is CASSLSLDIQYF.

Points on this clone: Since a far larger clone is one base different, this is likely a read error. This chain joins TRBV29-1 and TRBJ1-1, with D maybe TRBD1 (5 bases). The CDR3 extends over 13 amino acids. Germline V gene data show CDR1 as SQVTM and CDR2 as ANQGSEA. The V end was cut by 5 bases, the J end by 4 bases, with 14 bases between. CDR3 nucleotide sequence: TGCAGCGTTAGCAGGGACTTGAGCACTGAAGCTTTCTTT. The encoded protein is CSVSRDLSTEAFF.

The chain is built from TRBV19 and TRBJ1-1; D remains ambiguous. V gave up 3 bases and J gave up 4 bases, with 6 bases separating them. Per the germline V gene, CDR1 is LNHDA and CDR2 is SQIVND (reference sequence). This CDR3 comprises 12 residues. CDR3 in amino acids: CASSMGTTEAFF. Here the CDR3 DNA reads TGTGCCAGTAGTATGGGTACCACTGAAGCTTTCTTT.

The chain links TRBV27 to TRBJ1-2; tentatively, D is TRBD1 (5 bases). Germline V gives CDR1 MNHEY, CDR2 SMNVEV (reference sequence). Trimming pared 6 bases from V and 2 bases from J, leaving 16 bases between. The CDR3 is made up of 15 amino acids. The chain's CDR3 is CASSPGWGSNYGYTF. CDR3 bases: TGTGCCAGCAGCCCGGGTTGGGGCTCCAACTATGGCTACACCTTC.

The V gene is TRBV10-3, the J gene TRBJ2-2, with 9 bases aligning to TRBD1. Per germline, CDR1 ENHRY and CDR2 SYGVKD. J gave up 4 bases and V 5 bases, and 8 bases lay outside the gene matches. CDR3 length equals 16 residues. The CDR3 DNA is TGTGCCATCAGTAAAGGGACAGGGTCGGCCACCGGGGAGCTGTTTTTT. It specifies CAISKGTGSATGELFF.

The chain is built from TRBV7-2 and TRBJ2-4; D possibly matches TRBD1 or TRBD2 (7 bases each). The germline V gene encodes CDR1 SGHTA and CDR2 FQGNSA. V shed 7 bases and J shed 8 bases, with 18 bases lying between them. CDR3 length equals 14 residues. CDR3 residues: CASNPQGREDIQYF. The DNA of the CDR3 is TGTGCCAGCAACCCACAGGGGAGGGAGGACATTCAGTACTTC.

The rearrangement uses TRBV5-4 and TRBJ1-4; no clear D. Trimming removed 3 bases from V and 5 bases from J, with 8 bases in between. Germline CDR1 reads SGHNT; CDR2 reads YYREEE (reference sequence). The CDR3 covers 13 residues. DNA for the CDR3: TGTGCCAGCAGCTCGGCCGGGAATGAAAAACTGTTTTTT. Translating it yields CASSSAGNEKLFF.

The chain carries TRBV7-9 and TRBJ1-1; D gene unclear. Trimming removed 5 bases from V and 1 base from J, with 11 bases in between. Germline V gene lookup returns CDR1 SEHNR and CDR2 FQNEAQ (reference sequence). The CDR3 is made up of 14 amino acids. The CDR3 DNA reads TGTGCCAGCAGCACAAATCTAGGGAACACTGAAGCTTTCTTT. This encodes CASSTNLGNTEAFF.

On this clone itself: Compared with germline, one end of the junction differs, possibly owing to a read error. The same CDR3 arises from other DNA sequences in this sample as well. The chain recombines TRBV10-2 with TRBJ1-5, with TRBD1 matching over 8 bases. The CDR3 is 16 residues long. Germline-derived CDR1 and CDR2 are WSHSY and SAAADI. CDR3 sequence reads: CASSETRGQADQPQHF. The DNA for the CDR3 is TGCGCCAGCAGTGAGACCCGGGGACAGGCAGATCAGCCCCAGCACTTT.

V gene TRBV7-2 combines with J gene TRBJ1-1, with D possibly being TRBD1 (6 bases). The CDR3 runs to 16 residues. Germline V gene data show CDR1 as SGHTA and CDR2 as FQGNSA. V was shortened by 4 bases and J by 6 bases, with 21 bases between the two germline ends. In DNA form, the CDR3 reads TGTGCCAGCAGCTCCCACCGGACAGTCCCGAGTTCTGAAGCTTTCTTT. This gives the protein CASSSHRTVPSSEAFF.

The CDR3 sequence: CASSNNSLAGAYEQYF. The DNA of the CDR3 is TGCGCCAGCAGTAATAACAGCCTAGCGGGAGCCTACGAGCAGTACTTC. The genes are TRBV10-2 and TRBJ2-7; TRBD2 agrees at 10 bases. Germline V gives CDR1 WSHSY, CDR2 SAAADI. The CDR3 has 16 residues. J lost 2 bases, V lost 5 bases, and 9 bases had no gene match.

Concerning this clone: A read error may account for a junction end that differs from germline. V is TRBV20-1 and J is TRBJ2-3; D gene uncertain. There are 11 residues in the CDR3. The germline V gene has CDR1 DFQATT and CDR2 SNEGSKA (reference sequence). The DNA of the CDR3 is TGCAGTGCTACCCGACCGGGCAGCACGACTTTT. Its protein is CSATRPGSTTF.

The V gene is TRBV5-4, the J gene TRBJ1-1, with D tentatively TRBD1 (5 bases). V lost 3 bases and J 1 base, leaving 13 bases between the germline ends. Germline V gives CDR1 SGHNT, CDR2 YYREEE (reference sequence). This CDR3 spans 15 amino acids. CDR3 in amino acids: CASSSPNDRNTEAFF. The CDR3 DNA reads as TGTGCCAGCAGCTCCCCAAATGACAGGAACACTGAAGCTTTCTTT.